This T cell receptor (beta chain) was profiled in a study of cytomegalovirus exposure and HLA in healthy donors. Overall study context: Samples from HLA-typed donors yielded about 85 million unique TCRs in an early data release. General study findings and limits: What a later analysis reportedly showed was that an Asian-associated ancestry cluster had fewer N-insertions than the approximately 700-donor mean.

With 60 Vbeta and 13 Jbeta primers, the PCR was carried out. The protocol was immunoSEQ multiplex PCR, while the TCRdb copy is restricted to in-frame clones and leaves out a portion. This table holds 100,000 to 150,000 clones, roughly 77% found once. Note on this clone: The antigen is unknown.

Germline assignment: CDR1 SGHDT and CDR2 YYEEEE. The CDR3 has 15 amino acids. V gave up 1 base and J gave up 0 bases; unmatched junction bases: 3. Sample: PBMCs. V is TRBV5-6 and J is TRBJ2-7, with TRBD1 matching 8 bases. The receptor was isolated from a woman in her twenties or thirties in good health and CMV-seronegative. CDR3 amino acids: CASSLTGGTSYEQYF. The CDR3 DNA reads as TGTGCCAGCAGCTTGACAGGGGGGACCTCCTACGAGCAGTACTTC. The full variable domain, rest sourced from reference TRBV5-6 and TRBJ2-7, is DAGVTQSPTHLIKTRGQQVTLRCSPKSGHDTVSWYQQALGQGPQFIFQYYEEEERQRGNFPDRFSGHQFPNYSSELNVNALLLGDSALYLCASSLTGGTSYEQYFGPGTRLTVT.